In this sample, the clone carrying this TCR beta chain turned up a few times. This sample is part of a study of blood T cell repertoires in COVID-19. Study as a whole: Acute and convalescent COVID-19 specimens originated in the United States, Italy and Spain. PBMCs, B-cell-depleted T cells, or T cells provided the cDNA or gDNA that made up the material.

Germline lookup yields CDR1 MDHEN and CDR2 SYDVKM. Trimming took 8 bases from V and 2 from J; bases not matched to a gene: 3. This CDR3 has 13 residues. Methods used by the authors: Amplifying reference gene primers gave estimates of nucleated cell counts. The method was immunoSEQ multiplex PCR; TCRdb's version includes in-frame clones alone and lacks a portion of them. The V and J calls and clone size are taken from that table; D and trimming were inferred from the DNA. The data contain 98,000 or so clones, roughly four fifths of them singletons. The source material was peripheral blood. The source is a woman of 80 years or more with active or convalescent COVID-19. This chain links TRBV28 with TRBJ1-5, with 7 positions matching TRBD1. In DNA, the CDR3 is TGTGCCAGCCGAGACAGGGGCAATCAGCCCCAGCATTTT. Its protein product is CASRDRGNQPQHF.